These 28 T cell receptor beta chains were sequenced from one sample in a study of T cell responses to AZD1222 COVID-19 vaccine. Measured with immunoSEQ multiplex PCR; TCRdb has only the in-frame clones, and not every one. The sample lists around 89,000 clones; roughly 91% were seen once. The sample here was peripheral blood, taken on day 0 of AZD1222 vaccination. Receptors originate from an adult in good health.

The gene calls are TRBV24-1 and TRBJ1-2; D is uncertain. CDR3 length: 13 amino acids. Per germline, CDR1 KGHDR and CDR2 SFDVKD. Trimming took 9 bases from V and 5 from J, leaving 15 bases between them. The CDR3 loop is CATSNPSGYGYTF. The CDR3 coding sequence is TGTGCCACCTCGAATCCCTCCGGGTATGGCTACACCTTC.

This clone came up once. The gene calls are TRBV19 and TRBJ1-2, with D possibly matching TRBD1 (6 bases). CDR3 length: 18 residues. V lost 8 bases and J 4 bases, leaving 29 bases between the germline ends. The germline V gene encodes CDR1 LNHDA and CDR2 SQIVND (reference sequence). The CDR3 DNA follows: TGTGCCAGTTACCCCAAGGGGGGGACATCCATAGGGCTCTATGGCTACACCTTC. It translates to CASYPKGGTSIGLYGYTF.

V gene TRBV5-1 combines with J gene TRBJ1-3; D unresolved. CDR1 and CDR2 (germline): SGHRS, YFSETQ. The CDR3 totals 14 residues. V was shortened by 0 bases and J by 0 bases, with 4 bases between the two germline ends. CDR3 in amino acids: CASSLADSGNTIYF. The CDR3 DNA is TGCGCCAGCAGCTTGGCCGACTCTGGAAACACCATATATTTT. The full variable domain, in which reference TRBV5-1 and TRBJ1-3 provide the parts outside the CDR3, is KAGVTQTPRYLIKTRGQQVTLSCSPISGHRSVSWYQQTPGQGLQFLFEYFSETQRNKGNFPGRFSGRQFSNSRSEMNVSTLELGDSALYLCASSLADSGNTIYFGEGSWLTVV.

The chain combines TRBV28 with TRBJ1-1; D gene ambiguous. V was clipped by 8 bases and J by 4 bases, with 8 bases between them. The germline V gene encodes CDR1 MDHEN and CDR2 SYDVKM. The CDR3 contains 11 residues. The CDR3 loop reads CASLARTEAFF. The CDR3 bases are TGTGCCAGCTTGGCCCGCACTGAAGCTTTCTTT.

This chain joins TRBV20-1 and TRBJ1-5, with unresolved D. V lost 3 bases and J lost 2, with 17 bases in between. The germline gives CDR1 DFQATT, CDR2 SNEGSKA (reference sequence). The CDR3 contains 16 residues. The CDR3 region has the DNA TGCAGTGCTAGTATCGGACCTCCCGGGGGCAATCAGCCCCAGCATTTT. It yields the protein CSASIGPPGGNQPQHF.

The CDR3 is CASKEEATEAFF. The CDR3, as DNA: TGTGCCAGCAAGGAAGAGGCCACTGAAGCTTTCTTT. The chain couples TRBV6-5 to TRBJ1-1; D is unresolved. V shed 7 bases and J shed 4 bases, with 10 bases lying between them. Germline-derived CDR1 and CDR2 are MNHEY and SVGAGI. This CDR3 comprises 12 residues.

This rearrangement joins TRBV6-5 to TRBJ2-5; D remains unclear. V gave up 6 bases and J gave up 5 bases, with 13 bases separating them. Germline assignment: CDR1 MNHEY and CDR2 SVGAGI. This CDR3 is 13 amino acids long. This CDR3 is CASSPPSLETQYF. CDR3 DNA sequence: TGTGCCAGCAGCCCCCCCAGCCTTGAGACCCAGTACTTC.

The chain recombines TRBV6-5 with TRBJ2-1; 8 nucleotides align to TRBD1. Germline CDR1 is MNHEY and CDR2 is SVGAGI. This CDR3 is built from 13 residues. Trimming took 8 bases from V and 8 from J; bases not matched to a gene: 8. CDR3 loop: CASDLDRGDEQFF. The DNA of the CDR3 is TGTGCCAGCGACCTCGACAGGGGCGATGAGCAGTTCTTC.

The chain has TRBV10-3 and TRBJ2-7; no clear D. The CDR3 is 15 residues long. Trimming stripped 1 base from V and 2 bases from J, with 12 bases between. Germline V CDR1 and CDR2: ENHRY, SYGVKD. For the CDR3, the DNA is TGTGCCATCAGTGAGTTAAAGTCGGCGCCCTACGAGCAGTACTTC. Translated: CAISELKSAPYEQYF.

The chain carries TRBV7-6 and TRBJ2-5, with TRBD1 identical over 10 bases. Trimming took 5 bases from V and 5 from J; bases not matched to a gene: 11. Germline loops: CDR1 SGHVS, CDR2 FNYEAQ. The CDR3 totals 16 residues. CDR3 in DNA: TGTGCCAGCAGCCAAAGACAGGGGGCGTCAATCGAGACCCAGTACTTC. It codes for CASSQRQGASIETQYF.

The rearrangement links TRBV13 to TRBJ1-6, with 7 nucleotides matching TRBD1. The CDR3 spans 14 residues. The trim removed 5 bases at V and 5 bases at J, leaving 3 bases unmatched. Germline CDR1 PRHDT, CDR2 FYEKMQ (reference sequence). CDR3 amino acids: CASSQDRNNSPLHF. For the CDR3, the DNA is TGTGCCAGCAGCCAGGACAGGAATAATTCACCCCTCCACTTT.

This clone was picked up one time. V is TRBV3-1 (or the pseudogene TRBV3-2) and J is TRBJ2-7; 9 nucleotides agree with TRBD2. J gave up 3 bases and V 0 bases, and 6 bases lay outside the gene matches. The length of the CDR3 is 16 residues. Germline V gene lookup returns CDR1 LGHDT and CDR2 YNNKEL (reference sequence). This CDR3 reads CASSQEASGVDYEQYF. The CDR3 nucleotides are TGTGCCAGCAGCCAAGAAGCTAGCGGGGTTGACTACGAGCAGTACTTC.

V gene TRBV5-4 combines with J gene TRBJ2-7; D gene uncertain. Per the germline V gene, CDR1 is SGHNT and CDR2 is YYREEE (reference sequence). This CDR3 region has 14 residues. Trimming took 2 bases from V and 0 from J, leaving 9 bases between them. The CDR3 loop is CASSFWGNSYEQYF. Here the CDR3 DNA reads TGTGCCAGCAGCTTCTGGGGTAACTCCTACGAGCAGTACTTC. The full variable domain, in which reference TRBV5-4 and TRBJ2-7 provide the parts outside the CDR3, is ETGVTQSPTHLIKTRGQQVTLRCSSQSGHNTVSWYQQALGQGPQFIFQYYREEENGRGNFPPRFSGLQFPNYSSELNVNALELDDSALYLCASSFWGNSYEQYFGPGTRLTVT.

The chain combines TRBV9 with TRBJ1-5, with TRBD1 identical over 7 bases. After removal of 2 bases from V and 3 bases from J, the junction contained 8 bases not matched to a gene. CDR3 length equals 16 residues. CDR1 and CDR2 (germline): SGDLS, YYNGEE. Here the CDR3 DNA reads TGTGCCAGCAGCGTCTCGGCCGGGACAGACAATCAGCCCCAGCATTTT. It is translated as CASSVSAGTDNQPQHF.

The chain recombines TRBV4-3 with TRBJ2-2; the D gene is possibly TRBD1 (6 bases). Trimming cost V 3 bases and J 2 bases, with 7 bases left between them. This CDR3 comprises 14 residues. Germline CDR1 and CDR2: LGHNA and YSLEER. CDR3 in amino acids: CASSHGTNTGELFF. CDR3 DNA sequence: TGCGCCAGCAGCCATGGGACAAACACCGGGGAGCTGTTTTTT.

V usage is TRBV7-9 and J usage is TRBJ2-7, with 11 nucleotides matching TRBD1. This CDR3 is 14 amino acids long. The V and J ends lost 7 bases and 5 bases, in that order; junction bases with no gene match: 7. The germline CDR1 and CDR2 sequences are SEHNR and FQNEAQ (reference sequence). In DNA, the CDR3 is TGTGCCAGCATGGCGGGACAGGGGGTCCACGAGCAGTACTTC. This encodes CASMAGQGVHEQYF.

The chain carries TRBV5-1 and TRBJ2-2; D gene ambiguous. The CDR3 loop spans 15 amino acids. The germline CDR1 and CDR2 sequences are SGHRS and YFSETQ. V was clipped by 6 bases and J by 1 base, with 13 bases between them. CDR3 sequence reads: CASKIGDWNTGELFF. DNA for the CDR3: TGCGCCAGCAAAATCGGAGATTGGAACACCGGGGAGCTGTTTTTT.

This rearrangement joins TRBV12-5 to TRBJ2-3; a weak D match, TRBD1 (5 bases). Trimming removed 2 bases at V and 4 bases at J, with 22 bases between. The germline V gene encodes CDR1 LGHNT and CDR2 FRNRAP. The CDR3 covers 18 residues. CDR3 coding DNA: TGTGCTAGTGGTTTGTCTTTTCCGGGCAGGGTTCATTCAGATACGCAGTATTTT. Protein: CASGLSFPGRVHSDTQYF.

The CDR3 spells CASSLALGTDTQYF. The CDR3 DNA sequence: TGTGCCAGCAGCTTAGCGCTGGGCACAGATACGCAGTATTTT. The chain carries TRBV7-6 and TRBJ2-3; no definite D call. The length of the CDR3 is 14 residues. Germline assignment: CDR1 SGHVS and CDR2 FNYEAQ. V was trimmed by 0 bases and J by 1 base, leaving 5 bases between them. Combining the CDR3 with reference TRBV7-6 and TRBJ2-3 gives the whole variable domain GAGVSQSPRYKVTKRGQDVALRCDPISGHVSLYWYRQALGQGPEFLTYFNYEAQQDKSGLPNDRFSAERPEGSISTLTIQRTEQRDSAMYRCASSLALGTDTQYFGPGTRLTVL.

The rearrangement links TRBV10-3 to TRBJ1-6, with D unclear. Germline V gene lookup returns CDR1 ENHRY and CDR2 SYGVKD. V lost 0 bases, J lost 5 bases, and 8 bases lay in between. The CDR3 contains 15 residues. This CDR3 is CAISESGVHNSPLHF. Here the CDR3 DNA reads TGTGCCATCAGTGAGTCCGGGGTGCATAATTCACCCCTCCACTTT.

This clone came up a few times. The V call is TRBV6-6, the J call TRBJ2-7; D not resolved. Germline V CDR1 and CDR2: MNHNY, SVGAGI (reference sequence). V shed 7 bases and J shed 2 bases, with 15 bases lying between them. The CDR3 has 14 residues. CDR3: CASTSQIGAYEQYF. The CDR3 DNA sequence: TGTGCCAGCACCTCGCAGATAGGCGCCTACGAGCAGTACTTC.

The V and J genes are TRBV2 and TRBJ1-6; D not certain. Germline CDR1 is SNHLY and CDR2 is FYNNEI. CDR3 length: 13 residues. The germline V and J ends were trimmed by 7 bases and 7 bases, with 11 bases remaining between them. CDR3 DNA: TGTGCCAGCAACGGGGAAAGGAATTCACCCCTCCACTTT. Translating it yields CASNGERNSPLHF.

V usage is TRBV4-2 and J usage is TRBJ2-7, with D possibly TRBD1 on 6 matching bases. CDR1 and CDR2 (germline): LGHNA, YNFKEQ. With 1 base removed from V and 2 bases from J, the gap between germline ends came to 9 bases. The CDR3 length is 14 residues. CDR3 in amino acids: CASSQAGVTYEQYF. The CDR3 DNA sequence: TGTGCCAGCAGCCAAGCAGGGGTAACCTACGAGCAGTACTTC.

This chain links TRBV28 with TRBJ2-1, with 10 bases fitting TRBD2. J lost 12 bases, V lost 2 bases, and 13 bases had no gene match. Germline values: CDR1 MDHEN, CDR2 SYDVKM. CDR3 size: 16 residues. CDR3 DNA: TGTGCCAGCAGTTTACCGTCTAGCGGGGGCCTCGGCGGGCAGTTCTTC. Its translation: CASSLPSSGGLGGQFF. The entire variable domain, with the rest obtained from reference TRBV28 and TRBJ2-1, is as follows: DVKVTQSSRYLVKRTGEKVFLECVQDMDHENMFWYRQDPGLGLRLIYFSYDVKMKEKGDIPEGYSVSREKKERFSLILESASTNQTSMYLCASSLPSSGGLGGQFFGPGTRLTVL.

The chain combines TRBV19 with TRBJ1-3; D uncertain. Germline V gives CDR1 LNHDA, CDR2 SQIVND (reference sequence). With 6 bases removed from V and 3 bases from J, the gap between germline ends came to 6 bases. This CDR3 comprises 12 residues. The CDR3 sequence is CASSVIGNTIYF. The CDR3 region has the DNA TGTGCCAGTAGCGTTATTGGAAACACCATATATTTT.

V is TRBV9 and J is TRBJ1-1; tentatively, D is TRBD1 (6 bases). From germline, CDR1 is SGDLS and CDR2 YYNGEE. Trimming stripped 2 bases from V and 1 base from J, with 12 bases between. The CDR3 length is 15 residues. In nucleotides, the CDR3 is TGTGCCAGCAGCGTCACAGGGCACAGGAACACTGAAGCTTTCTTT. Translating gives CASSVTGHRNTEAFF.

The chain is built from TRBV5-5 and TRBJ1-3; D gene ambiguous. V lost 4 bases, J lost 6 bases, and 8 bases lay in between. Germline CDR1 reads SGHKS; CDR2 reads YYEKEE (reference sequence). The CDR3 extends over 12 amino acids. The CDR3 loop reads CASSRSTNTIYF. DNA of the CDR3: TGTGCCAGCAGCCGGTCCACAAACACCATATATTTT. Together with reference TRBV5-5 and TRBJ1-3, the CDR3 gives the full variable domain: DAGVTQSPTHLIKTRGQQVTLRCSPISGHKSVSWYQQVLGQGPQFIFQYYEKEERGRGNFPDRFSARQFPNYSSELNVNALLLGDSALYLCASSRSTNTIYFGEGSWLTVV.

The chain has TRBV6-5 and TRBJ1-6; D gene unclear. Germline-derived CDR1 and CDR2 are MNHEY and SVGAGI. The V gene lost 0 bases and the J gene lost 8 bases, with 14 bases spanning the gap. The CDR3 covers 16 residues. DNA for the CDR3: TGTGCCAGCAGTTACTCTGGCAACCCCGGGTATTCACCCCTCCACTTT. Its protein is CASSYSGNPGYSPLHF.